The T cell receptor beta chain described here comes from a study of vaccination and CD4 T cells after COVID-19 (dated by TCRdb to between 2021 and 2022). The study in broad terms: SARS-CoV-2 positivity had been established in the convalescent patients by nasal swab PCR, and mild disease was recorded in roughly ten of these patients and severe disease in one. Six males and four females were included in the convalescent cohort, with two Hispanic individuals, seven Caucasians, two Asians and one multiracial person represented. Each participant got two doses of either the Pfizer-BioNTech BNT162b2 vaccine (n=8) or the Moderna mRNA-1273 vaccine (n=2). Post-COVID blood samples from convalescent patients were collected a median of about 100 days after diagnosis, with a range of 35 to 161 days. Post-vaccine blood samples were taken a median of approximately 70 days after the second vaccine dose, with a range of roughly 13 to 250 days. The cultures were stimulated with overlapping spike peptide pools from SARS-CoV-2 and from the common cold coronaviruses HCoV-NL63, HCoV-OC43 and HCoV-229E. In control cultures, a CEFX viral epitope pool was used as positive control, an HIV-1 Nef peptide pool was used as negative control, or no peptide was added. The spike-specific CD4+ TCR repertoire was compared before and after mRNA vaccination in approximately ten COVID-19 convalescent patients and a handful of infection-naive healthy vaccine recipients. Results the study describes overall, beyond this receptor: The study included relatively few convalescent patients and did not analyze early timepoints after natural infection. The median count of SARS-CoV-2-reactive clonotypes went up from 20 to 25 after infection to about 41 after vaccination, although the change was not significant. Nearly all vaccine-specific clones in convalescent patients (304 of 307) were mono-reactive for SARS-CoV-2 spike rather than cross-reactive with common cold coronaviruses. Among convalescent patients, a median 86.3% of the SARS-CoV-2-reactive clones seen after vaccination appeared only after vaccination, which suggests priming specific to the vaccine.

V gives up 2 bases and J gives up 6 bases, and the segment between their germline ends measures 8 bases. CDR1 and CDR2, per the germline V gene (reference sequence), are DFQATT and SNEGSKA. Its CDR3 holds 12 amino acids, cysteine through phenylalanine. Kept here is only the CDR3 DNA, which spans 36 bases and is read in frame from base 1. Compared with the rest of its sample, this clonotype is medium-sized (0.01 to 0.1%). Its target antigen remains unknown. Per-base qualities were not stored, and no clone one base away is much larger. The intended sense of this specimen's treatment or condition label: approximately 9-day PBMC culture with coronavirus spike peptide pools or control peptides (ViraFEST assay). The ViraFEST assay, used in the study, expanded antigen-specific T cells with peptide pools and then identified the expanded clonotypes through TCR sequencing. The convalescent patients' positive SARS-CoV-2 PCR tests fell between March and December 2020, which was before the Alpha, Beta and Delta variants emerged in the United States. Each well held about 2.2 million PBMCs cultured in IMDM containing approximately 5% human AB serum and approximately 9.8 IU/ml IL-2, with 9 to 10 ug/ml peptide pools added. Half of the culture medium was replaced with fresh IL-2-containing medium on days 3 and 7. Once the cells had been in culture for approximately 10 days, the EasySep CD4+ T cell isolation kit was used to isolate CD4+ T cells by negative selection. PBMCs were separated from whole blood using Ficoll-Paque Plus gradient centrifugation and then either used fresh or cryopreserved at -140C. Triplicate wells were generally used for each culture condition.

To prepare the library, PCR was applied. At the Johns Hopkins FTIC core, DNA from the cultured CD4+ T cells underwent TCR sequencing with the Oncomine TCR Beta short-read assay. Genomic DNA was extracted from the cultured CD4+ T cells with the QIAamp micro DNA kit. Oncomine TCR Beta libraries made from cultured CD4+ T cells were pooled using unique dual indexes and sequenced on an Illumina iSeq 100. Under the source paper's analysis protocol: Non-productive sequences were removed, and CDR3s not starting with C, not ending with F or W, or shorter than 7 amino acids were discarded. The MANAFEST web application identified antigen-specific clonotypes by comparing peptide-stimulated wells against reference wells and other culture wells. Positive clones required FDR below 0.05, an odds ratio above 5, and productive frequency above 0.1% in at least two of three replicate wells. A clonotype was classed as cross-reactive if the clonotype showed significant expansion both in SARS-CoV-2 spike wells and in at least one common cold coronavirus spike condition. Similarity between CDR3 sequences was evaluated in R version 3.6.1 using Levenshtein distances (stringdist) and unrooted phylogenetic trees (ape). In-frame beta chains were kept once TCRdb had trimmed the public reads at Q25 with fastp and called clones with MiXCR. Each entry merges the rows of one CDR3 protein and shows their most common DNA and genes. It is TCRdb's table, rather than the study itself, that gives the V and J calls and clone size. Present in this sample are 10,000 to 15,000 distinct CDR3 sequences, approximately 64% of which were seen just once. Under 9.5% of the sample rests with the top ten.

The source is a human donor who had recovered from COVID-19. The V gene is TRBV20-1 and the J gene is TRBJ2-1, with no D gene named confidently. Sequenced: CD4+ T cells from blood, cultured in vitro. The CDR3 region reads CSARTQRNEQFF. The DNA reads TGCAGTGCTAGAACTCAGCGCAATGAGCAGTTCTTC.